This record covers a single T cell receptor beta chain. Its antigen remains undetermined. Base qualities are not at hand, and no much larger clone is one base apart. Receptor amplification or capture employed the immunoSEQ multiplex PCR assay. Drawn from immuneACCESS, this table holds only the in-frame rearrangements with V and J called that TCRdb kept. Clones are partly lost; checked studies trace under half to an unresolved V gene and leave the rest unexplained. This sample lists 69,000 or so clones; about 91% were detected once. Of the sample, 0.29% is held by the ten largest clones. The data were taken from a study of T cell changes during pregnancy in multiple sclerosis (dated by TCRdb to about 2019). At the level of the whole study: In women with multiple sclerosis, the researchers looked at how the T cell repertoire shifted as pregnancy progressed.

Reading from cysteine to phenylalanine, the CDR3 counts 14 amino acids. Only the CDR3 DNA is retained, 42 bases long and in frame from the first base. CDR1 and CDR2 are read off the germline V gene (reference sequence) as LNHDA and SQIVND. V is clipped by 5 bases and J by 6 bases, and the sequence between their germline boundaries is 16 bases long. This TCR was recovered from a female donor in good health, enrolled as a control in a pregnancy study. Material: CD4+ T cells from peripheral blood mononuclear cells, obtained in the third trimester of pregnancy. The rearranged chain carries TRBV19 and TRBJ1-2; 5 matching bases give a weak D call of TRBD1. In nucleotides, the sequence is TGTGCCAGTAGTTCTATCCGGGGGGGTAATGGCTACACCTTC. Its amino acids are CASSSIRGGNGYTF.